This TCR beta chain was identified in a study of cytomegalovirus exposure and HLA in healthy donors. The sample holds a few counts of this clone. Antigen specificity is unknown. Germline CDR1 and CDR2: MDHEN and SYDVKM. J gave up 5 bases and V 6 bases, and 6 bases lay outside the gene matches. This CDR3 has 14 residues. Findings and caveats of the study: Most TCR sequences showed up rarely, but some public TCRs showed up in many donors. In vitro data verified three CMV-associated chains as specific for CMV antigens. Later analysis demonstrated an association between a missense DCLRE1C variant and TCR beta V- and J-gene trimming.

It was with 60 Vbeta and 13 Jbeta primers that the PCR ran. Sequencing was performed with immunoSEQ multiplex PCR; in TCRdb, only in-frame clones are kept and a portion is missing. Among around 150,000 clones listed, roughly 79% were seen once. The J gene is TRBJ1-4, the V gene TRBV28, with TRBD1 identical over 7 bases. The specimen sequenced was PBMCs. This TCR was recovered from a man younger than 40 in good health and CMV-seropositive. CDR3 nucleotide sequence: TGTGCCAGCAGACTTAGGACAGGCAATGAAAAACTGTTTTTT. As protein: CASRLRTGNEKLFF. Full variable domain (outside the CDR3, taken from reference TRBV28 and TRBJ1-4): DVKVTQSSRYLVKRTGEKVFLECVQDMDHENMFWYRQDPGLGLRLIYFSYDVKMKEKGDIPEGYSVSREKKERFSLILESASTNQTSMYLCASRLRTGNEKLFFGSGTQLSVL.